These 10 T cell receptor beta chains came from one sample sequenced in a study of blood T cell repertoires in COVID-19 (dated by TCRdb to 2020 to 2022). The method was the immunoSEQ multiplex PCR assay. Here the immuneACCESS table is served through TCRdb, limited to in-frame sequences with V and J called. Missing clones are a known gap in these copies; in checked studies unresolved V genes cover under half, and the rest lacks a known reason. Recorded for this sample are roughly 100,000 clones; roughly 92% of them occurred a single time. More than 1.5% of the sample lies in the top ten. The material sequenced was peripheral blood. These receptors originate from a woman between 50 and 59 years old with COVID-19, enrolled during active disease.

This chain uses TRBV19 with TRBJ2-1; 10 positions agree with TRBD1. The germline CDR1 and CDR2 sequences are LNHDA and SQIVND (reference sequence). There are 14 residues in the CDR3. V shed 7 bases, J shed 7 bases, and the junction held 7 bases outside the gene matches. Here the CDR3 reads CASTGQGRWNEQFF. The CDR3, as DNA: TGTGCCAGTACGGGACAGGGGAGATGGAATGAGCAGTTCTTC.

This clone has only one observation. This sequence joins TRBV7-8 and TRBJ2-7; 9 bases map to TRBD1. Germline V lookup: CDR1 SGHVS, CDR2 FQNEAQ. CDR3 length equals 14 residues. J was trimmed by 7 bases and V by 1 base; bases with no gene match: 5. CDR3 loop: CASSLDRGRQEQYV. The CDR3, as DNA: TGTGCCAGCAGCTTAGACAGGGGGCGACAGGAGCAGTACGTC.

The V and J genes are TRBV7-2 and TRBJ1-2, with 7 bases aligning to TRBD1. The CDR3 contains 15 residues. V was pared by 3 bases and J by 2 bases, with 6 bases of the junction left unmatched. CDR1 and CDR2 from the germline V gene are SGHTA and FQGNSA. The CDR3 DNA sequence: TGTGCCAGCAGCTTCGGGGACAGTTGGAACTATGGCTACACCTTC. Residues: CASSFGDSWNYGYTF.

This rearrangement joins TRBV28 to TRBJ1-1; D remains ambiguous. The CDR3 loop spans 11 amino acids. Trimming pared 4 bases from V and 8 bases from J, leaving 8 bases between. Germline-derived CDR1 and CDR2 are MDHEN and SYDVKM. The chain's CDR3 is CASSSGGEAFF. CDR3 in DNA: TGTGCCAGCAGTTCGGGAGGGGAAGCTTTCTTT. Using reference TRBV28 and TRBJ1-1 for the parts outside the CDR3, the full variable domain is DVKVTQSSRYLVKRTGEKVFLECVQDMDHENMFWYRQDPGLGLRLIYFSYDVKMKEKGDIPEGYSVSREKKERFSLILESASTNQTSMYLCASSSGGEAFFGQGTRLTVV.

The chain uses TRBV5-1 and TRBJ1-2; 8 positions agree with TRBD1. Trimming at V came to 0 bases and at J to 5 bases, leaving 12 bases not matched to a gene. The CDR3 is made up of 17 amino acids. Germline CDR1 is SGHRS and CDR2 is YFSETQ. DNA of the CDR3: TGCGCCAGCAGCTTGGCTCTGGGACAGGATCTTCGTTATGGCTACACCTTC. Amino acids: CASSLALGQDLRYGYTF.

The rearrangement joins TRBV6-2 or TRBV6-3 to TRBJ1-4; TRBD1 agrees at 9 bases. The germline V gene has CDR1 MNHEY and CDR2 SVGEGT. CDR3 size: 18 residues. V gave up 6 bases and J gave up 6 bases; unmatched junction bases: 17. CDR3 protein: CASSFDPGQGFKDEKLFF. The CDR3 DNA follows: TGTGCCAGCAGCTTCGACCCGGGACAGGGTTTTAAAGATGAAAAACTGTTTTTT.

This clone came up once. CDR3 DNA: TGTGCCAGCAGTCGACTAGCGGGGGTTGTCGGGGAGCTGTTTTTT. It yields the protein CASSRLAGVVGELFF. V usage is TRBV28 and J usage is TRBJ2-2, with 12 bases fitting TRBD2. CDR1 is MDHEN and CDR2 is SYDVKM in the germline V gene. CDR3 length: 15 amino acids. V lost 5 bases and J lost 7; bases outside the gene matches: 5.

The chain joins TRBV27 to TRBJ2-7, with TRBD2 matching 8 bases. This CDR3 has 15 residues. Trimming at V came to 2 bases and at J to 1 base, leaving 4 bases not matched to a gene. The V gene's germline CDR1 is MNHEY and CDR2 SMNVEV (reference sequence). CDR3 in DNA: TGTGCCAGCAGTTTAAGCGGGGGCCTTTCCTACGAGCAGTACTTC. Translating gives CASSLSGGLSYEQYF.

The chain couples TRBV19 to TRBJ1-2; D may be TRBD1 (6 bases). This CDR3 spans 15 amino acids. V gave up 8 bases and J gave up 3 bases, with 19 bases separating them. Germline V lookup: CDR1 LNHDA, CDR2 SQIVND (reference sequence). The CDR3 sequence: CASSDPRGGDYGYTF. The DNA for the CDR3 is TGTGCCAGTTCCGACCCGCGGGGGGGCGACTATGGCTACACCTTC.

The chain has TRBV6-1 and TRBJ1-2; D is undetermined. Germline V gene data show CDR1 as MNHNS and CDR2 as SASEGT. The CDR3 consists of 13 residues. V shed 1 base and J shed 4 bases, with 7 bases lying between them. CDR3 DNA: TGTGCCAGCAGTGAAGGAGAATCCTATGGCTACACCTTC. This codes for CASSEGESYGYTF.